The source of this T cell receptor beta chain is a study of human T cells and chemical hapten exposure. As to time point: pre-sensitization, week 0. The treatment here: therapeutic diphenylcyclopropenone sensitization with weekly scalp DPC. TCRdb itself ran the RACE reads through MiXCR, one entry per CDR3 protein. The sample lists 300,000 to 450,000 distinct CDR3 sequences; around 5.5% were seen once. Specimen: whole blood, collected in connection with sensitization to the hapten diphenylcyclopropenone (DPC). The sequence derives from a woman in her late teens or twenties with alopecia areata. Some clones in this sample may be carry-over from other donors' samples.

The CDR3 is CASSPVMGSTDTQYF. In nucleotides, the CDR3 is TGTGCCAGCAGCCCCGTTATGGGGAGTACAGATACGCAGTATTTT. The V and J genes are TRBV5-6 and TRBJ2-3, with TRBD2 as a possible D gene (5 bases). Germline lookup yields CDR1 SGHDT and CDR2 YYEEEE. The V gene lost 4 bases and the J gene lost 3 bases, with 15 bases spanning the gap. This CDR3 contains 15 residues.